Following are 23 T cell receptor beta chains from one sample sequenced in a study of T cells after yellow fever vaccination. TCRdb reanalysed the 5' RACE reads using MiXCR and keeps one entry per CDR3 protein. Among tens of thousands of distinct CDR3 sequences listed, about an eighth were seen once. The material sequenced was CD8+ T cells not binding an NS4B(214-222) dextramer, sorted from PBMCs, taken roughly 20 days after the first yellow fever vaccination. Receptors originate from a man between 18 and 35 years old who received the YFV17D yellow fever vaccine.

V gene TRBV7-6 combines with J gene TRBJ2-7, with 8 bases aligning to TRBD1. After removal of 1 base from V and 0 bases from J, the junction contained 11 bases not matched to a gene. The CDR3 covers 18 residues. Per germline, CDR1 SGHVS and CDR2 FNYEAQ. In DNA, the CDR3 is TGTGCCAGCAGCTTAGGACCCGGGACAGGCGAAAGCTCCTACGAGCAGTACTTC. It encodes CASSLGPGTGESSYEQYF.

The V and J genes are TRBV6-2 or TRBV6-3 and TRBJ1-5, with D unresolved. Trimming left V 7 bases short and J 1 base short, with 8 bases between. This CDR3 contains 13 residues. Germline V gene data show CDR1 as MNHEY and CDR2 as SVGEGT. In DNA, the CDR3 is TGTGCCAGCAACCTGGGGAGCAATCAGCCCCAGCATTTT. Protein: CASNLGSNQPQHF.

Notes on this clonotype: Germline and junction disagree at one end, which may indicate a read error. J is TRBJ2-1 and V is TRBV7-3; no clear D gene. Germline V CDR1 and CDR2: SGHTA, FQGTGA. CDR3 length equals 13 residues. This CDR3 reads CASSLTISNGQFF. The CDR3 region has the DNA TGTGCCAGCAGCTTAACAATATCAAATGGGCAGTTCTTC.

This clonotype was counted only a few times. This chain links TRBV30 with TRBJ2-5, with 7 bases that match TRBD1. The V gene end was trimmed by 0 bases and the J gene end by 5 bases; junction bases not matched to a gene: 6. This CDR3 is 14 amino acids long. The germline V gene has CDR1 GTSNPN and CDR2 SVGIG (reference sequence). The CDR3 sequence is CAWSVRQGRETQYF. As DNA, the CDR3 is TGTGCCTGGAGTGTGAGACAGGGTCGGGAGACCCAGTACTTC.

The rearrangement uses TRBV15 and TRBJ2-5; 8 positions match TRBD2. Germline V lookup: CDR1 LNHNV, CDR2 YYDKDF (reference sequence). The ends lost 8 bases at V and 1 base at J; junction bases unmatched: 6. This CDR3 is 14 amino acids long. CDR3 amino acids: CATAKRGTQETQYF. The CDR3 nucleotides read TGTGCCACCGCCAAGCGGGGGACCCAAGAGACCCAGTACTTC.

This clonotype was counted a single time. The chain couples TRBV7-2 to TRBJ2-5; a possible D gene is TRBD1 (6 bases). Germline V CDR1 and CDR2: SGHTA, FQGNSA. V lost 5 bases to trimming and J lost 5 bases, with 24 bases between them. The CDR3 is made up of 17 amino acids. CDR3 bases: TGTGCCAGCAGCCGAACGGGAATGGGCTGGACAGCGGAGACCCAGTACTTC. This sequence encodes CASSRTGMGWTAETQYF. The whole variable domain, filled in from reference TRBV7-2 and TRBJ2-5, reads GAGVSQSPSNKVTEKGKDVELRCDPISGHTALYWYRQSLGQGLEFLIYFQGNSAPDKSGLPSDRFSAERTGGSVSTLTIQRTQQEDSAVYLCASSRTGMGWTAETQYFGPGTRLLVL.

The gene calls are TRBV19 and TRBJ1-1; D gene ambiguous. In germline, CDR1 is LNHDA, CDR2 SQIVND (reference sequence). The CDR3 runs 16 residues. V lost 2 bases to trimming and J lost 4 bases, with 17 bases between them. CDR3: CASSIPGGGRSTEAFF. As DNA, the CDR3 is TGTGCCAGTAGTATACCCGGTGGAGGGAGGAGCACTGAAGCTTTCTTT.

This clonotype was seen only a few times. This chain joins TRBV29-1 and TRBJ2-1, with 11 bases that match TRBD2. The CDR3 contains 17 residues. Trimming at V came to 3 bases and at J to 8 bases, leaving 15 bases not matched to a gene. Germline lookup yields CDR1 SQVTM and CDR2 ANQGSEA. DNA of the CDR3: TGCAGCGTTGATCACAGCCTACTAGCGGGGGAAGTCGATGAGCAGTTCTTC. Translated: CSVDHSLLAGEVDEQFF.

V and J are TRBV19 and TRBJ1-2; D is undetermined. V dropped 6 bases and J dropped 0 bases, with 11 bases sitting between them. The V gene's germline CDR1 is LNHDA and CDR2 SQIVND (reference sequence). This CDR3 has 14 residues. The CDR3 is CASSQALANYGYTF. CDR3 DNA: TGTGCCAGTAGCCAGGCCTTAGCTAACTATGGCTACACCTTC.

The V and J genes are TRBV7-2 and TRBJ2-7; TRBD1 matches at 9 bases. V dropped 4 bases and J dropped 4; count of bases not matched to a gene: 5. CDR1 SGHTA and CDR2 FQGNSA come from the germline V gene. The CDR3 is 14 residues long. CDR3 coding DNA: TGTGCCAGCAGCTCTTCGGACAGGGGATACGAGCAGTACTTC. Its translation: CASSSSDRGYEQYF. Together with reference TRBV7-2 and TRBJ2-7, the CDR3 gives the full variable domain: GAGVSQSPSNKVTEKGKDVELRCDPISGHTALYWYRQSLGQGLEFLIYFQGNSAPDKSGLPSDRFSAERTGGSVSTLTIQRTQQEDSAVYLCASSSSDRGYEQYFGPGTRLTVT.

A single count supports this clonotype. The V and J genes are TRBV20-1 and TRBJ2-1; tentatively, D is TRBD1 or TRBD2 (6 bases each). V gave up 0 bases and J gave up 6 bases, with 15 bases separating them. The CDR3 runs 15 residues. The germline V gene has CDR1 DFQATT and CDR2 SNEGSKA (reference sequence). The CDR3 sequence: CSARDGGGVRNEQFF. The CDR3, as DNA: TGCAGTGCTAGAGATGGGGGCGGGGTACGCAATGAGCAGTTCTTC.

This clonotype was found a few times. The CDR3 sequence: CASSLIGSPNEKLFF. CDR3 nucleotides: TGTGCCAGCAGTTTAATCGGCAGCCCTAATGAAAAACTGTTTTTT. V gene TRBV27 combines with J gene TRBJ1-4; D not certain. V was pared by 2 bases and J by 3 bases, with 10 bases between. Germline V gene data show CDR1 as MNHEY and CDR2 as SMNVEV (reference sequence). The CDR3 spans 15 residues.

Only a few counts were recorded for this clonotype. The V and J genes are TRBV20-1 and TRBJ2-5; D could derive from TRBD1 or TRBD2 (5 bases each). V dropped 0 bases and J dropped 6 bases, with 29 bases sitting between them. Germline CDR1 reads DFQATT; CDR2 reads SNEGSKA (reference sequence). This CDR3 spans 19 amino acids. The CDR3: CSARDLASWVQIEGQTQYF. CDR3 sequence (DNA): TGCAGTGCTAGAGATTTGGCCTCTTGGGTACAGATAGAGGGGCAGACCCAGTACTTC.

The chain uses TRBV12-3 or TRBV12-4 and TRBJ2-2; 10 bases map to TRBD2. V lost 7 bases and J lost 7; bases outside the gene matches: 12. This CDR3 has 16 amino acids. CDR3 in amino acids: CASKRRTSGVVGELFF. The CDR3 DNA is TGTGCCAGCAAAAGACGAACTAGCGGGGTTGTCGGGGAGCTGTTTTTT.

The rearrangement links TRBV4-1 to TRBJ1-4; the D gene is possibly TRBD1 (5 bases). V lost 6 bases and J 4 bases, leaving 12 bases between the germline ends. The length of the CDR3 is 14 residues. CDR1 is MGHRA, CDR2 YSYEKL, per germline. Here the CDR3 DNA reads TGCGCCAGCAGGGACGCCGGGGGTAATGAAAAACTGTTTTTT. It specifies CASRDAGGNEKLFF.

In its sample, this clonotype was seen a few times. The genes are TRBV5-1 and TRBJ2-1; D ambiguous. The CDR3 has 12 amino acids. Looked up from germline, CDR1 is SGHRS and CDR2 is YFSETQ. V was trimmed by 2 bases and J by 4 bases, leaving 4 bases between them. This CDR3 reads CASSFRYNEQFF. DNA of the CDR3: TGCGCCAGCAGCTTTAGATACAATGAGCAGTTCTTC.

The rearrangement joins TRBV2 to TRBJ2-1; 7 positions match TRBD1. CDR1 and CDR2 (germline): SNHLY, FYNNEI. The CDR3 runs 18 residues. The junction had 15 bases not matched to a gene; V was cut back by 7 bases and J by 0 bases. CDR3 nucleotide sequence: TGTGCCAGCAAAGGGGGCAGGGGGTCCCTCAGCTCCTACAATGAGCAGTTCTTC. This encodes CASKGGRGSLSSYNEQFF.

J is TRBJ2-7 and V is TRBV9; 9 bases map to TRBD2. J lost 2 bases, V lost 0 bases, and 3 bases had no gene match. The V gene's germline CDR1 is SGDLS and CDR2 YYNGEE. The CDR3 sequence is 15 residues long. CDR3 in DNA: TGTGCCAGCAGCGTAGGGAGCGGGGGGACCTACGAGCAGTACTTC. Its translation: CASSVGSGGTYEQYF.

This clonotype was seen repeatedly, ten times or more. The chain links TRBV20-1 to TRBJ2-2; TRBD1 is a possible D gene (5 bases). The V end was cut by 7 bases, the J end by 0 bases, with 15 bases between. The germline V gene has CDR1 DFQATT and CDR2 SNEGSKA (reference sequence). The CDR3 length is 15 residues. The CDR3 sequence: CSVQALSTNTGELFF. For the CDR3, the DNA is TGCAGTGTACAGGCCCTTTCGACGAACACCGGGGAGCTGTTTTTT.

This clonotype has only a few counts. The chain combines TRBV6-2 or TRBV6-3 with TRBJ2-7; 9 positions match TRBD1. In germline, CDR1 is MNHEY, CDR2 SVGEGT. The length of the CDR3 is 17 residues. The V gene end was trimmed by 2 bases and the J gene end by 1 base; junction bases not matched to a gene: 9. CDR3 bases: TGTGCCAGCAGTTACCCTGGACAGGGGTTTTTATCCTACGAGCAGTACTTC. It codes for CASSYPGQGFLSYEQYF.

The chain has TRBV6-2 or TRBV6-3 and TRBJ2-1, with TRBD2 identical over 10 bases. The CDR3 length is 17 residues. Germline CDR1 and CDR2: MNHEY and SVGEGT. Trimming removed 4 bases from V and 10 bases from J; junction bases left unmatched: 16. CDR3 residues: CASSLDLQRGGLGEQFF. DNA for the CDR3: TGTGCCAGCAGTTTAGACCTCCAGCGGGGGGGCCTAGGGGAGCAGTTCTTC.

This clonotype was detected a few times. V and J are TRBV5-6 and TRBJ1-1; D not certain. The CDR3 covers 14 residues. Trimming left V 0 bases short and J 1 base short, with 7 bases between. The germline V gene encodes CDR1 SGHDT and CDR2 YYEEEE. CDR3 protein: CASSLASWNTEAFF. In nucleotides, the CDR3 is TGTGCCAGCAGCTTGGCCTCCTGGAACACTGAAGCTTTCTTT.

J is TRBJ1-6 and V is TRBV27; TRBD1 matches 7 bases. The trim removed 5 bases at V and 8 bases at J, leaving 12 bases unmatched. From germline, CDR1 is MNHEY and CDR2 SMNVEV (reference sequence). There are 16 residues in the CDR3. In nucleotides, the CDR3 is TGTGCCAGCAGTCACTCGCGGGACAGAAGGGATTCACCCCTCCACTTT. Amino acids: CASSHSRDRRDSPLHF.